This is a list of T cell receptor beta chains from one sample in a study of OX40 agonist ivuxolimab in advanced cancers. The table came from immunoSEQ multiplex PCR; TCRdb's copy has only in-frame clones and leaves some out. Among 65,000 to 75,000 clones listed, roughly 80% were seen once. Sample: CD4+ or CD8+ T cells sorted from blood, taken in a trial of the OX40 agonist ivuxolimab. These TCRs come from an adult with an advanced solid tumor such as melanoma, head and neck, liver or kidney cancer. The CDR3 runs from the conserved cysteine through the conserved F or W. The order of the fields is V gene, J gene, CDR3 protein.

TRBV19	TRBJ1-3	CASSDGQGTGNTIYF
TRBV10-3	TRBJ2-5	CATKQGPQETQYF
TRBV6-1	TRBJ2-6	CASSEAYWTADSGANVLTF
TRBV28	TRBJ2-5	CASSLNPATGKETQYF
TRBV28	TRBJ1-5	CARSLYIRVYSNQPQHF
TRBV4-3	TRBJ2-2	CASSQDRADTGELFF
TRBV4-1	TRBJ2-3	CASSQDRNGAGDTQYF
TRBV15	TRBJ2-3	CATSRGQTDTQYF
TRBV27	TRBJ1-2	CASSFGQGRGYTF
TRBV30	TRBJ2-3	CAWRSGREGSTDTQYF
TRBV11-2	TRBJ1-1	CASSPTTPGQYTEAFF
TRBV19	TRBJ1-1	CASSALLGLPTEAFF
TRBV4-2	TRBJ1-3	CASSQDLGARGNTIYF
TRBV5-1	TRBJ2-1	CASSGDRGNYNEQFF
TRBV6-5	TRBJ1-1	CASSYGAGKMNTEAFF
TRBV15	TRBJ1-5	CATSRVLGNQPQHF
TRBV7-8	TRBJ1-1	CASSLKRMNTEAFF
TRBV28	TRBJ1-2	CASRGTGQALANYGYTF
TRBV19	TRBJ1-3	CASSIYAGDGNTIYF
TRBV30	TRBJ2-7	CAWSVQGKSSYEQYF
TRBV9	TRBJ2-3	CASSALSGGAGDTQYF
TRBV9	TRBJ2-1	CASSGRLARNNEQFF
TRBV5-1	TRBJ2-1	CASSLVPGNEQFF
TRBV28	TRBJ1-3	CASSLYTGPHSGNTIYF
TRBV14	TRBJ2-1	CASSRMGVASVHWGNEQFF
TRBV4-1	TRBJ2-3	CASSPLGGTDTQYF
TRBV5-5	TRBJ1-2	CASSSALDLYGYTF
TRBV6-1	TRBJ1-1	CASSNRGGTEAFF
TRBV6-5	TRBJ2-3	CASTAGLDTQYF
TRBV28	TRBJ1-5	CASTGGGASQPQHF
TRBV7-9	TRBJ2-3	CASSLGTGNTDTQYF
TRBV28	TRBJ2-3	CASNQGPTDTQYF
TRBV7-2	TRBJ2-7	CASSQDPFTYEQYF
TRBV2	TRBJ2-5	CASSDARAQETQYF
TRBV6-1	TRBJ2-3	CASRVGLGTDTQYF
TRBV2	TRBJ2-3	CASSEGRGTDTQYF
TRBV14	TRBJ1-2	CASSQGGAGDYGYTF
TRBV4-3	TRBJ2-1	CASSQERLAEYNEQFF
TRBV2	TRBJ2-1	CAMGPGDEQFF
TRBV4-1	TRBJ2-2	CASSQVPGQGSGAYTGELFF
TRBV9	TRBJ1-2	CASSVSGDYGYTF
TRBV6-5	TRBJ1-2	CASRRKTGIHGYTF
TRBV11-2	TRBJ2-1	CASSSKGGSRASNEQFF
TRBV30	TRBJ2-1	CAWSSGLGYNEQFF
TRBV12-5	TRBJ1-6	CASGLVLNSPLHF
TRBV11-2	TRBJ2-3	CASSLTPGTDTQYF
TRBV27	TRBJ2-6	CASSHGSWGRETSGANVLTF